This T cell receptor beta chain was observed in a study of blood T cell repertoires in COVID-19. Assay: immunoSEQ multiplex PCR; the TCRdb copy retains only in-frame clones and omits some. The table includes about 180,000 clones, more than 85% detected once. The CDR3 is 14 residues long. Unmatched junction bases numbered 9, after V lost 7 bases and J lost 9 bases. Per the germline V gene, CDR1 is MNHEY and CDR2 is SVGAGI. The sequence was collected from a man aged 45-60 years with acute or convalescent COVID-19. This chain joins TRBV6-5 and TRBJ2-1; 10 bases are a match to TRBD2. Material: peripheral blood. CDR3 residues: CASKSAGGPGEQFF. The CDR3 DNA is TGTGCCAGCAAATCAGCGGGAGGGCCGGGTGAGCAGTTCTTC.